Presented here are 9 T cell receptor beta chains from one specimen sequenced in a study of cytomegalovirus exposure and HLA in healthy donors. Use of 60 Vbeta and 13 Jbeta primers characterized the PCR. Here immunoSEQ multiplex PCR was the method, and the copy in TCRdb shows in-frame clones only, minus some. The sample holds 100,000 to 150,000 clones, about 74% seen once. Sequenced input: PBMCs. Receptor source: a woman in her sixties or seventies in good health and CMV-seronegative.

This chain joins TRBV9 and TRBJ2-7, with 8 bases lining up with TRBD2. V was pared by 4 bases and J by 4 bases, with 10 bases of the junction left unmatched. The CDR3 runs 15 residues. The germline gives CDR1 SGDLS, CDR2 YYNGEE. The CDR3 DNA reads TGTGCCAGCAGCCCCCGGACTAGCCGGAGTTACGAGCAGTACTTC. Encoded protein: CASSPRTSRSYEQYF.

This chain's CDR3 is CASSYDRATYEQYF. For the CDR3, the DNA is TGTGCCAGCAGTTACGACAGGGCTACCTACGAGCAGTACTTC. V is TRBV6-5 and J is TRBJ2-7, with 7 bases identical to TRBD1. Germline assignment: CDR1 MNHEY and CDR2 SVGAGI. V was pared by 2 bases and J by 2 bases, with 3 bases of the junction left unmatched. The CDR3 is 14 residues long.

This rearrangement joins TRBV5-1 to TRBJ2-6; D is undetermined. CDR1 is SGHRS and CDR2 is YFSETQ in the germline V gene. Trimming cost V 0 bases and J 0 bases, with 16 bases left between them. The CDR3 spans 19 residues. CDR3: CASSLGRSGAGSGANVLTF. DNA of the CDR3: TGCGCCAGCAGCTTGGGCCGCTCCGGAGCCGGCTCTGGGGCCAACGTCCTGACTTTC.

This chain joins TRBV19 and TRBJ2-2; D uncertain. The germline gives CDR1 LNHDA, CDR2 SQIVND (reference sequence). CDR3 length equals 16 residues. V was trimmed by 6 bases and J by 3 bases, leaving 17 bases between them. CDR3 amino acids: CASRPVTSMDTGELFF. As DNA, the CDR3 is TGTGCCAGTAGGCCCGTGACATCTATGGACACCGGGGAGCTGTTTTTT.

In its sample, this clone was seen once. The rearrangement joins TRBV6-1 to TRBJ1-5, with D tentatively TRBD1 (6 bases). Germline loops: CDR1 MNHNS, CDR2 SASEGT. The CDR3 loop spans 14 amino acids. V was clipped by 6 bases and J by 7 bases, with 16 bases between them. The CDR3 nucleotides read TGTGCCAGCAGGCAGACAGGTATCGGACAGCCCCAGCATTTT. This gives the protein CASRQTGIGQPQHF.

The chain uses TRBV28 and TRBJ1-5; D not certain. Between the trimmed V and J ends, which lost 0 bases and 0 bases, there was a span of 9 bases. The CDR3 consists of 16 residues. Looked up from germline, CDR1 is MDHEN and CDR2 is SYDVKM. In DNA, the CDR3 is TGTGCCAGCAGTTTATGGTCAGGCCGTAGCAATCAGCCCCAGCATTTT. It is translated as CASSLWSGRSNQPQHF. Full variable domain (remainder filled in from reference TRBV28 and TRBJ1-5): DVKVTQSSRYLVKRTGEKVFLECVQDMDHENMFWYRQDPGLGLRLIYFSYDVKMKEKGDIPEGYSVSREKKERFSLILESASTNQTSMYLCASSLWSGRSNQPQHFGDGTRLSIL.

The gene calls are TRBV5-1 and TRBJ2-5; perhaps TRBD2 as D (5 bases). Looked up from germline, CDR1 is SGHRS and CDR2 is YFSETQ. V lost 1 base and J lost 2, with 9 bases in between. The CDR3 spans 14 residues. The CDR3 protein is CASSLQRDQETQYF. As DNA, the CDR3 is TGCGCCAGCAGCTTGCAACGGGATCAAGAGACCCAGTACTTC.

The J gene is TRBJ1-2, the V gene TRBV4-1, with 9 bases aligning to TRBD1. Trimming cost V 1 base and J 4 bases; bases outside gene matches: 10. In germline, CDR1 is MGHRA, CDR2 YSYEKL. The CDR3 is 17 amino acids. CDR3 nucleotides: TGCGCCAGCAGCCAAGTAACATCGGGACAGGGAAGCTATGGCTACACCTTC. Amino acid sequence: CASSQVTSGQGSYGYTF.

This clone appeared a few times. The DNA of the CDR3 is TGTGCCAGCACCATTGGACAGGGGGGCTATGGCTACACCTTC. This encodes CASTIGQGGYGYTF. The rearrangement uses TRBV28 and TRBJ1-2, with 10 bases identical to TRBD1. Germline V CDR1 and CDR2: MDHEN, SYDVKM. With 7 bases clipped from V and 4 bases from J, the junction kept 6 bases outside the gene matches. The CDR3 runs to 14 residues.